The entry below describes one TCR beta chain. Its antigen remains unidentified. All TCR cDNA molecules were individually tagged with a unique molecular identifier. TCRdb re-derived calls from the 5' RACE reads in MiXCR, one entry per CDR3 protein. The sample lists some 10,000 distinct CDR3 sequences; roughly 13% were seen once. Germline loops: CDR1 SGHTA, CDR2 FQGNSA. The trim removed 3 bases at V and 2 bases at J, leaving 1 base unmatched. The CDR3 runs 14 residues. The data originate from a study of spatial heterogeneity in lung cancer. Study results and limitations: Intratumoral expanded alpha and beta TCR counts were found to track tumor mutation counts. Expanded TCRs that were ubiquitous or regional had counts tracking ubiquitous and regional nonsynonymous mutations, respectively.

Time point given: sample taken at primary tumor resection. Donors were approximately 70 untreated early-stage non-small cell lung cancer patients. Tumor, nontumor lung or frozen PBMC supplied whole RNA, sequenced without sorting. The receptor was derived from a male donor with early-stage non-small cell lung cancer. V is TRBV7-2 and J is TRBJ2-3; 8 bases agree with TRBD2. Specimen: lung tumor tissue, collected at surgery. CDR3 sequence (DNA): TGTGCCAGCAGCTTTAGCGGGGTCACAGATACGCAGTATTTT. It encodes CASSFSGVTDTQYF.